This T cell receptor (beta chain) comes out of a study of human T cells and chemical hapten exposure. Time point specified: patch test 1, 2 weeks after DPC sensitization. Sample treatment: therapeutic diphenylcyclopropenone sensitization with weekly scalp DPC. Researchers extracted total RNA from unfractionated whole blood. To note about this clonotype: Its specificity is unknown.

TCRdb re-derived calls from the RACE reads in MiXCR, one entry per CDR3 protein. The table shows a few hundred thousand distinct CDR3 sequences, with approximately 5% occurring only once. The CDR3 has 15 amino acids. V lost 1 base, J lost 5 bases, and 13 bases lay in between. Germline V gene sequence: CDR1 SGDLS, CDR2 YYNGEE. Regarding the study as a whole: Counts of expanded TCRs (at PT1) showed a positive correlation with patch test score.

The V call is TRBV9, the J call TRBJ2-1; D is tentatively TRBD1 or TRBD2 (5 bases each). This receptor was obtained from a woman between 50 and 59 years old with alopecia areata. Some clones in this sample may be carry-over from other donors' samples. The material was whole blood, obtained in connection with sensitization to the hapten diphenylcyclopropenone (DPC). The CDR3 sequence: CASSVLGGPNNEQFF. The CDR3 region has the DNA TGTGCCAGCAGCGTACTTGGGGGACCTAACAATGAGCAGTTCTTC.